The text below deals with one T cell receptor beta chain. Its antigen is unknown. One base away there is no much larger clone; base qualities are not given. This entry comes from a study of OX40 agonist ivuxolimab in advanced cancers. Background on the whole study: Ivuxolimab was a fully human IgG2 agonistic monoclonal antibody targeting the costimulatory receptor OX40 (CD134). Intravenous ivuxolimab was administered to patients every 2 weeks at six dose levels: 0.01, 0.1, 0.3, 1.5, 3 and 10 mg/kg. Of the 52 patients in dose escalation, about 20 had hepatocellular carcinoma, around 15 had melanoma, 9 had renal cell carcinoma and 9 had head and neck cancer. In the dose-escalation cohort, 70% to 90% of patients were male, and the mean age was approximately 60 years with a range of roughly 23 to 79. Prior anti-PD-1, anti-PD-L1 or anti-CTLA-4 therapy was permitted, and checkpoint inhibitors had been received by around 40% of dose-escalation patients. Partial responses were achieved by three dose-escalation patients, of whom one had hepatocellular carcinoma and two had cutaneous melanoma. Peripheral TCRbeta sequencing aimed to test whether ivuxolimab altered TCR sequence diversity and caused clonal T-cell expansion. The paper reports the monotherapy dose-escalation portion (N of about 50 patients) of the phase I ivuxolimab trial.

The CDR3 measures 13 amino acids from cysteine to phenylalanine. Only the CDR3 part of the read is kept: 39 bases, read in frame from the first base. V is shortened by 2 bases, J by 5 bases, and the region joining them spans 9 bases. As encoded in the germline V gene, CDR1 is SGHTA while CDR2 is FQGNSA. Patients with autoimmune disease history or receiving systemic immunosuppression were excluded from the trial. Peripheral blood for TCR sequencing was collected from all dose cohorts at baseline, on cycle 4 day 1, and on cycle 7 day 1. The samples were drawn from a first-in-human, open-label, multicenter phase I dose-escalation trial of ivuxolimab. Adults with locally advanced or metastatic melanoma, renal cell, hepatocellular, or head and neck squamous cell carcinoma were enrolled in the trial. Before TCR sequencing, CD4+ T cells and CD8+ T cells were sorted from peripheral blood as separate populations.

Paper-wide results and their limitations: The antigen specificity of the clonally expanded peripheral T cells was not determined. Low levels of normalized T-cell clonal expansion were also seen in some patients who did not respond. In partial responders in the 0.1-3.0 mg/kg groups, normalized peripheral clonal expansion was found to be among the lowest, especially among CD8+ T cells. At doses of 0.1 to 3.0 mg/kg, clonal expansion of both CD4+ and CD8+ T cells in blood was seen between baseline and week 6. After ivuxolimab, CD8+ T cells had more expanded clones than CD4+ T cells on average.

To sequence the TCRbeta CDR3 region, genomic DNA was isolated from the sorted cells. TCRbeta CDR3 regions were sequenced using the immunoSEQ Assay. TCRdb re-hosts the immuneACCESS table, in-frame sequences only. Its copies lack some clones; in the studies checked, an unresolved V gene accounts for under half of them, and the cause for the rest is not known. The sample table shows fewer than 70,000 clones, and more than 70% are seen once. Of the sample, about 0.95% falls within the top ten clones. The sequence is built from TRBV7-2 and TRBJ2-5; no D gene can be assigned with confidence. The TCR sequence derives from an adult with an advanced solid tumor such as melanoma, head and neck, liver or kidney cancer. Sequenced material: CD4+ or CD8+ T cells sorted from blood, taken in a trial of the OX40 agonist ivuxolimab. Here the CDR3 is given as CASSLSPMETQYF. The DNA is TGTGCCAGCAGCTTAAGTCCTATGGAGACCCAGTACTTC.